Below, 20 T cell receptor beta chains from the same sample are listed, as sequenced in a study of cytomegalovirus exposure and HLA in healthy donors. Researchers ran the PCR with 60 Vbeta and 13 Jbeta primers. Libraries were prepared by immunoSEQ multiplex PCR; TCRdb keeps only in-frame clonotypes and omits some of them. The sample carries some 170,000 clones, around nine tenths recorded once. The source material was PBMCs. All receptors derive from a woman younger than 45 in good health and CMV-seronegative.

The V gene is TRBV20-1, the J gene TRBJ2-4; D uncertain. CDR3 length: 11 amino acids. The V gene's germline CDR1 is DFQATT and CDR2 SNEGSKA (reference sequence). Trimming removed 5 bases at V and 5 bases at J, with 7 bases between. CDR3 bases: TGCAGTGCTCCCCCCGAAAACATTCAGTACTTC. Translated: CSAPPENIQYF.

V and J are TRBV18 and TRBJ1-1; D is perhaps TRBD1 (5 bases). The CDR3 runs 16 residues. The V gene's germline CDR1 is KGHSH and CDR2 LQKENI. V was pared by 0 bases and J by 4 bases, with 15 bases between. DNA of the CDR3: TGTGCCAGCTCACCACCGCTGGGGCCGCGGGGCACTGAAGCTTTCTTT. Protein sequence: CASSPPLGPRGTEAFF.

The chain carries TRBV11-2 and TRBJ2-6; 10 positions agree with TRBD1. The CDR3 totals 19 residues. Germline loops: CDR1 SGHAT, CDR2 FQNNGV. After removal of 7 bases from V and 0 bases from J, the junction contained 12 bases not matched to a gene. In nucleotides, the CDR3 is TGTGCCAGCACCGCTTCCGACAGGGGGCCCTCCTCTGGGGCCAACGTCCTGACTTTC. This sequence encodes CASTASDRGPSSGANVLTF.

The V and J genes are TRBV29-1 and TRBJ1-1; D is uncertain. Germline CDR1 is SQVTM and CDR2 is ANQGSEA. This CDR3 spans 14 amino acids. Trimming shortened V by 0 bases and J by 1 base, and 9 bases separated the two germline ends. In DNA, the CDR3 is TGCAGCGTTGAAGATTGGGCCCCGAACACTGAAGCTTTCTTT. Amino acids: CSVEDWAPNTEAFF.

This clone appeared once. V usage is TRBV7-9 and J usage is TRBJ1-2, with 7 bases that match TRBD1. CDR1 and CDR2 (germline): SEHNR, FQNEAQ (reference sequence). CDR3 size: 15 residues. J lost 1 base, V lost 5 bases, and 7 bases had no gene match. Here the CDR3 DNA reads TGTGCCAGCAGCCAGACAGGGCATAATAACTATGGCTACACCTTC. Its protein is CASSQTGHNNYGYTF.

The V gene is TRBV5-1, the J gene TRBJ1-4; possible D gene TRBD1, 5 bases. Germline V gives CDR1 SGHRS, CDR2 YFSETQ. The ends were cut back, 0 bases at V and 1 base at J, with 7 bases in the middle. This CDR3 has 15 amino acids. The CDR3 loop is CASSLGGQTNEKLFF. The CDR3 region has the DNA TGCGCCAGCAGCTTGGGTGGACAAACTAATGAAAAACTGTTTTTT.

The chain joins TRBV4-3 to TRBJ2-3; a possible D gene is TRBD1 (5 bases). Germline CDR1 reads LGHNA; CDR2 reads YSLEER. The CDR3 has 14 amino acids. Trimming cost V 0 bases and J 4 bases, with 8 bases left between them. The CDR3 is CASSQDPGPDTQYF. The DNA of the CDR3 is TGCGCCAGCAGCCAAGACCCAGGGCCAGATACGCAGTATTTT.

This clone was observed a few times. The chain couples TRBV5-5 to TRBJ2-5; D unclear. Trimming removed 0 bases at V and 5 bases at J, with 5 bases between. The CDR3 has 12 amino acids. In germline, CDR1 is SGHKS, CDR2 YYEKEE (reference sequence). The CDR3 sequence: CASSLAGETQYF. CDR3 nucleotides: TGTGCCAGCAGCTTGGCCGGGGAGACCCAGTACTTC.

The CDR3 DNA reads TGTGCCAGCAGCGCGGGAGACTCTGGAAACACCATATATTTT. Amino acids: CASSAGDSGNTIYF. The chain links TRBV11-3 to TRBJ1-3; no clear D. The germline gives CDR1 SGHNT, CDR2 YENEEA. V lost 5 bases and J 0 bases, leaving 8 bases between the germline ends. The CDR3 sequence is 14 residues long.

The rearrangement links TRBV19 to TRBJ1-3, with no clear D. This CDR3 has 13 residues. From germline, CDR1 is LNHDA and CDR2 SQIVND (reference sequence). Trimming took 4 bases from V and 6 from J, leaving 10 bases between them. In DNA form, the CDR3 reads TGTGCCAGTAGTACGGGATTGCAAAACACCATATATTTT. Its protein product is CASSTGLQNTIYF.

This clone appeared once. This rearrangement joins TRBV27 to TRBJ1-1, with a tentative D call TRBD1 (6 bases). The CDR3 runs to 12 residues. The V end lost 2 bases, the J end lost 8 bases, and 9 bases lay between the germline ends. The germline gives CDR1 MNHEY, CDR2 SMNVEV (reference sequence). CDR3 sequence (DNA): TGTGCCAGCAGTTTAAATAGGGGGGAAGCTTTCTTT. This encodes CASSLNRGEAFF.

In this sample, this clone turned up a few times. The chain employs TRBV5-6 and TRBJ1-5; 9 nucleotides line up with TRBD1. Germline-derived CDR1 and CDR2 are SGHDT and YYEEEE. This CDR3 comprises 14 residues. After removal of 3 bases from V and 10 bases from J, the junction contained 8 bases not matched to a gene. The CDR3, as DNA: TGTGCCAGCAGCTCCCGGGACAGGGTCATACCCCAGCATTTT. Translating it yields CASSSRDRVIPQHF.

To note about this clone: This CDR3 is also generated by other DNA sequences in the sample. The V call is TRBV9, the J call TRBJ1-3; D is possibly TRBD1 (5 bases). CDR1 and CDR2 (germline): SGDLS, YYNGEE. V was shortened by 2 bases and J by 2 bases, with 8 bases between the two germline ends. The CDR3 length is 14 residues. In DNA form, the CDR3 reads TGTGCCAGCAGCGTCGGGGGGACTGGAAACACCATATATTTT. Translated, it gives CASSVGGTGNTIYF. Full variable domain (outside the CDR3, taken from reference TRBV9 and TRBJ1-3): DSGVTQTPKHLITATGQRVTLRCSPRSGDLSVYWYQQSLDQGLQFLIQYYNGEERAKGNILERFSAQQFPDLHSELNLSSLELGDSALYFCASSVGGTGNTIYFGEGSWLTVV.

The chain joins TRBV7-2 to TRBJ2-7, with 10 bases lining up with TRBD2. CDR1 SGHTA and CDR2 FQGNSA come from the germline V gene. The CDR3 consists of 17 residues. V shed 5 bases, J shed 0 bases, and the junction held 10 bases outside the gene matches. The CDR3 loop reads CASSPFALAGASYEQYF. CDR3 in DNA: TGTGCCAGCAGCCCCTTCGCCCTAGCGGGGGCCTCCTACGAGCAGTACTTC.

The CDR3 DNA follows: TGCGCCAGCAGCCAAGGGGGGACACAGGACAAACTGTTTTTT. This sequence encodes CASSQGGTQDKLFF. The chain links TRBV4-1 to TRBJ1-4, with D perhaps TRBD1 (6 bases). Germline loops: CDR1 MGHRA, CDR2 YSYEKL. The V end lost 1 base, the J end lost 11 bases, and 14 bases lay between the germline ends. The CDR3 runs to 14 residues.

The gene calls are TRBV9 and TRBJ2-7, with 8 positions matching TRBD2. The CDR3 is 14 amino acids. V dropped 0 bases and J dropped 5; count of bases not matched to a gene: 4. In germline, CDR1 is SGDLS, CDR2 YYNGEE. Written as DNA, the CDR3 is TGTGCCAGCAGCGTAGGGGCGGGGGGCCACGAGCAGTACTTC. Translation: CASSVGAGGHEQYF.

CDR3 in DNA: TGTGCCAGCAGTGAAGACCCGGGTCTCCGGAGGTGGTCACCCCTCCACTTT. The encoded protein is CASSEDPGLRRWSPLHF. The chain links TRBV2 to TRBJ1-6; D remains unclear. The CDR3 covers 17 residues. Germline CDR1 SNHLY, CDR2 FYNNEI. V gave up 1 base and J gave up 10 bases, with 20 bases separating them.

This clone was picked up one time. The chain employs TRBV14 and TRBJ2-1; 9 bases agree with TRBD1. The J segment lost 5 bases and the V segment lost 0 bases, leaving 8 bases of the junction unmatched. CDR3 length equals 17 residues. Looked up from germline, CDR1 is SGHDN and CDR2 is FVKESK. CDR3 region: CASSQDQAGTGHNEQFF. As DNA, the CDR3 is TGTGCCAGCAGCCAAGATCAGGCCGGGACAGGGCACAATGAGCAGTTCTTC. The whole variable domain, remainder taken from reference TRBV14 and TRBJ2-1, is EAGVTQFPSHSVIEKGQTVTLRCDPISGHDNLYWYRRVMGKEIKFLLHFVKESKQDESGMPNNRFLAERTGGTYSTLKVQPAELEDSGVYFCASSQDQAGTGHNEQFFGPGTRLTVL.

The genes are TRBV7-8 and TRBJ2-3; possibly TRBD1 for D (5 bases). The CDR3 loop spans 13 amino acids. Germline loops: CDR1 SGHVS, CDR2 FQNEAQ. V dropped 7 bases and J dropped 14 bases, with 22 bases sitting between them. The CDR3 loop reads CASTTTGFASPYF. The CDR3 bases are TGTGCCAGCACAACCACAGGTTTCGCAAGTCCGTATTTT.

The chain carries TRBV4-1 and TRBJ1-2; D perhaps matches TRBD1 (6 bases). This CDR3 is built from 15 residues. Trimming shortened V by 0 bases and J by 3 bases, and 11 bases separated the two germline ends. The germline gives CDR1 MGHRA, CDR2 YSYEKL. The DNA of the CDR3 is TGCGCCAGCAGCCAAGAAACAGGGCACGACTATGGCTACACCTTC. Translation gives CASSQETGHDYGYTF.